This record looks at one T cell receptor beta chain sequence and its context. Antigen unknown. The data were obtained in a study of T cell responses to AZD1222 COVID-19 vaccine. Germline lookup yields CDR1 GTSNPN and CDR2 SVGIG (reference sequence). The length of the CDR3 is 11 residues. Trimming stripped 6 bases from V and 2 bases from J, with 7 bases between. Study-level results: At 160-218 and 743-854, vaccine-associated CD4 TCRs were dominant, and they spanned spike. Samples come after the peak T cell response, not at day 14. Nearly half of spike-specific TCRs reportedly go after variant regions that carry no mutations. When two AZD1222 doses had been given, Spike-specific TCR breadth and depth rose.

Repertoires were generated with immunoSEQ multiplex PCR, while TCRdb's copy carries only in-frame clones and drops some. The profile shows about 180,000 clones, 70% to 90% of them singletons. This TCR came from an adult in good health. The genes are TRBV30 and TRBJ1-1; the D is unclear. This specimen was peripheral blood, taken on day 0 of AZD1222 vaccination. CDR3 loop: CACMDNTEAFF. DNA for the CDR3: TGTGCCTGTATGGATAACACTGAAGCTTTCTTT.